What follows describes a single TCR beta chain. The sample originates from a study of blood T cell repertoires in COVID-19. Across the whole study: Collection of acute and convalescent COVID-19 samples took place in the United States, Italy and Spain. T cells, B-cell-depleted T cells, or PBMCs supplied cDNA or gDNA.

The V gene end was trimmed by 4 bases and the J gene end by 5 bases; junction bases not matched to a gene: 8. Looked up from germline, CDR1 is LNHNV and CDR2 is YYDKDF (reference sequence). There are 15 residues in the CDR3. In the authors' methods: By means of reference gene primer amplification, nucleated cell counts were estimated. Assay used: immunoSEQ multiplex PCR; TCRdb lists only in-frame clones, some missing. The V and J calls and clone size come from that table; D and trimming were worked out from the DNA. Of about 150,000 clones listed, about 83% are singletons. Participants, about 18 to 95 years old, spanned fewer than 30 US areas.

The TCR originated in a woman aged 50 to 65 with acute COVID-19. The chain uses TRBV15 and TRBJ2-7; 10 bases are a match to TRBD1. Sequencing was carried out using PBMCs or T cells enriched from blood (not recorded which). The CDR3: CATSTRTGGKDEQYF. The CDR3 nucleotides are TGTGCCACCAGCACCAGGACAGGGGGGAAGGACGAGCAGTACTTC. The full variable domain, rest sourced from reference TRBV15 and TRBJ2-7, is DAMVIQNPRYQVTQFGKPVTLSCSQTLNHNVMYWYQQKSSQAPKLLFHYYDKDFNNEADTPDNFQSRRPNTSFCFLDIRSPGLGDTAMYLCATSTRTGGKDEQYFGPGTRLTVT.